The following is a T cell receptor beta chain sequence with its context. The data were obtained in a study of control samples from healthy donors and cancer patients. Germline CDR1 MNHEY, CDR2 SMNVEV (reference sequence). The V and J ends lost 2 bases and 4 bases respectively, with 11 bases between them. The CDR3 length is 14 residues. The protocol was immunoSEQ multiplex PCR, while the TCRdb copy is restricted to in-frame clones and leaves out a portion. The listing contains roughly 200,000 clones. The sequence came from a woman aged 25-40 years in good health. The sample consisted of blood. The V and J genes are TRBV27 and TRBJ1-1, with D possibly matching TRBD1 (6 bases). The CDR3 here is CASSLKTGLTEAFF. The CDR3 DNA sequence: TGTGCCAGCAGTTTAAAAACAGGGCTCACTGAAGCTTTCTTT.